Given below is one T cell receptor beta chain in context. Its antigen is undetermined. PCR primers comprised 60 Vbeta and 13 Jbeta primers. Profiled with immunoSEQ multiplex PCR; TCRdb holds only in-frame clones, not every one. Here the sample spans about 190,000 clones, approximately 75% being singletons. CDR1 is LGHNA, CDR2 YNFKEQ, per germline. V shed 2 bases and J shed 2 bases, with 15 bases lying between them. The CDR3 has 16 amino acids. The record originates from a study of cytomegalovirus exposure and HLA in healthy donors. Study-wide background: In an early release, HLA-typed donors contributed approximately 82 million unique TCR sequences.

Findings of the study overall: Across all donors, roughly uniform sequencing depth was an assumption of the presence/absence analyses.

What was sequenced was PBMCs. The TCR was taken from a young man in good health and CMV-seropositive. The J gene is TRBJ1-1, the V gene TRBV4-2; tentative D call: TRBD1 (6 bases). The CDR3 DNA reads as TGTGCCAGCAGCCAAATAGGGCAGGGGCCTAACACTGAAGCTTTCTTT. Translation: CASSQIGQGPNTEAFF.